This T cell receptor beta chain appears in the sequencing data of a study of shared clonotypes between healthy human individuals. General study results and limits: Compared with memory subsets, naive subsets generally had larger estimated richness.

In the original analysis: Filtering of immunoSEQ junctional sequences could not match full-length read filtering. Profiling relied on immunoSEQ multiplex PCR, and the TCRdb table lists in-frame clones only, not all of them. The V and J calls and clone size were taken over from that table, and D and trimming were inferred from the DNA. Of 2 million to 2.5 million clones in the sample, 90% to 96% were seen once. In regard to this clone: Its antigen is as yet unknown.

Per germline, CDR1 SGDLS and CDR2 YYNGEE. The CDR3 is made up of 16 amino acids. With 0 bases clipped from V and 2 bases from J, the junction kept 3 bases outside the gene matches. The TCR comes from a man aged 18 to 35 in good health. The specimen sequenced was naive CD4+ T cells sorted from blood. Subset specified: CD45RA+ positively selected. This chain uses TRBV9 with TRBJ2-7; TRBD1 aligns across 12 bases. The CDR3 spells CASSVEGTGGTYEQYF. In DNA, the CDR3 is TGTGCCAGCAGCGTAGAGGGGACAGGGGGCACCTACGAGCAGTACTTC. Variable domain in full (rest from reference TRBV9 and TRBJ2-7): DSGVTQTPKHLITATGQRVTLRCSPRSGDLSVYWYQQSLDQGLQFLIQYYNGEERAKGNILERFSAQQFPDLHSELNLSSLELGDSALYFCASSVEGTGGTYEQYFGPGTRLTVT.